These 28 T cell receptor beta chains were all obtained from the same sample, sequenced in a study of T cells after yellow fever vaccination. TCRdb re-called the 5' RACE reads with MiXCR, one entry per CDR3 protein. The table records 250,000 to 350,000 distinct CDR3 sequences, under 9% of them present only once. The starting material was CD4+ T cells sorted from PBMCs, obtained 5 days after the yellow fever booster vaccination. The receptors shown here come from a man younger than 30 who received the YFV17D yellow fever vaccine.

V and J are TRBV7-8 and TRBJ2-3, with 7 bases that match TRBD2. The CDR3 totals 16 residues. Trimming cost V 5 bases and J 2 bases; bases outside gene matches: 10. Germline CDR1 and CDR2: SGHVS and FQNEAQ. The CDR3 nucleotides read TGTGCCAGCAGCCTTGGGGCCGGGACTAACACAGATACGCAGTATTTT. Protein product: CASSLGAGTNTDTQYF.

The table lists this clonotype with many counts. The chain employs TRBV7-2 and TRBJ2-1, with no clear D. Trimming left V 4 bases short and J 7 bases short, with 20 bases between. The germline CDR1 and CDR2 sequences are SGHTA and FQGNSA. This CDR3 has 16 amino acids. The CDR3 reads CASSSSAGALQNEQFF. The CDR3 DNA is TGTGCCAGCAGCTCCTCCGCCGGCGCCCTACAGAATGAGCAGTTCTTC.

This clonotype has a handful of counts. The rearrangement links TRBV9 to TRBJ2-3, with D possibly being TRBD1 or TRBD2 (5 bases each). This CDR3 has 16 amino acids. Deletions cut 6 bases from V and 0 bases from J, with 17 bases between. Germline V gene lookup returns CDR1 SGDLS and CDR2 YYNGEE. CDR3: CASTVRGDPSTDTQYF. In DNA, the CDR3 is TGTGCCAGCACCGTCAGAGGGGACCCTAGCACAGATACGCAGTATTTT.

The J gene is TRBJ1-1, the V gene TRBV24-1, with D hard to call. V was clipped by 1 base and J by 7 bases, with 6 bases between them. Germline lookup yields CDR1 KGHDR and CDR2 SFDVKD. This CDR3 comprises 12 residues. The CDR3: CATSDFGVEAFF. CDR3 bases: TGTGCCACCAGTGATTTCGGAGTTGAAGCTTTCTTT.

This clonotype has just a few counts. The chain uses TRBV5-1 and TRBJ2-5; perhaps TRBD1 as D (6 bases). Per the germline V gene, CDR1 is SGHRS and CDR2 is YFSETQ. Trimming cost V 4 bases and J 5 bases, with 15 bases left between them. This CDR3 comprises 14 residues. Here the CDR3 reads CASSRTGPGETQYF. The CDR3 nucleotides are TGCGCCAGCAGCCGAACAGGGCCGGGGGAGACCCAGTACTTC.

The rearrangement links TRBV25-1 to TRBJ2-2; D is perhaps TRBD1 (5 bases). Germline CDR1 and CDR2: MGHDK and SYGVNS. This CDR3 comprises 14 residues. V was cut by 1 base and J by 3 bases, with 6 bases left in between. Here the CDR3 reads CASSESGYTGELFF. The CDR3 nucleotides read TGTGCCAGCAGTGAATCAGGGTACACCGGGGAGCTGTTTTTT.

This clonotype showed up just a few times. This chain joins TRBV5-1 and TRBJ1-2; a possible D gene is TRBD1 (5 bases). Germline V gives CDR1 SGHRS, CDR2 YFSETQ. V lost 0 bases, J lost 4 bases, and 13 bases lay in between. The CDR3 spans 15 residues. The CDR3 loop is CASSLGGNDPYGYTF. CDR3 nucleotide sequence: TGCGCCAGCAGCTTGGGGGGCAACGACCCCTATGGCTACACCTTC.

This clonotype occurred many times. This chain links TRBV28 with TRBJ1-5, with TRBD1 as a possible D gene (6 bases). The CDR3 sequence is 13 residues long. Looked up from germline, CDR1 is MDHEN and CDR2 is SYDVKM. Trimming took 6 bases from V and 5 from J, leaving 11 bases between them. CDR3 sequence (DNA): TGTGCCAGCAGATGGGGGCGTGATCAGCCCCAGCATTTT. Amino acid sequence: CASRWGRDQPQHF.

This clonotype was detected a few times. V usage is TRBV10-2 and J usage is TRBJ2-1, with TRBD2 as a possible D gene (5 bases). V lost 7 bases and J 9 bases, leaving 25 bases between the germline ends. Germline assignment: CDR1 WSHSY and CDR2 SAAADI. This CDR3 spans 16 amino acids. CDR3 DNA sequence: TGCGCCAGCACCGCAGGAAAGGACTTCGTGGCTGGTGAGCAGTTCTTC. The encoded protein is CASTAGKDFVAGEQFF.

This clonotype was seen ten or more times. The rearrangement uses TRBV18 and TRBJ2-1; 7 nucleotides agree with TRBD1. This CDR3 spans 12 amino acids. CDR1 is KGHSH, CDR2 LQKENI, per germline. V dropped 6 bases and J dropped 6; count of bases not matched to a gene: 2. The CDR3 DNA reads TGTGCCAGCTCCCGACAGGGCAATGAGCAGTTCTTC. Translating it yields CASSRQGNEQFF. The full variable domain, with the rest looked up from reference TRBV18 and TRBJ2-1, is NAGVMQNPRHLVRRRGQEARLRCSPMKGHSHVYWYRQLPEEGLKFMVYLQKENIIDESGMPKERFSAEFPKEGPSILRIQQVVRGDSAAYFCASSRQGNEQFFGPGTRLTVL.

This clonotype was detected a few times. V usage is TRBV15 and J usage is TRBJ1-3; TRBD1 matches at 8 bases. Losses at the gene ends were 5 bases for V and 4 bases for J; bases not matched to a gene: 7. CDR1 is LNHNV, CDR2 YYDKDF, per germline (reference sequence). The CDR3 has 15 amino acids. Written as DNA, the CDR3 is TGTGCCACCAGCCGCCGGACAGGGTCAGGAAACACCATATATTTT. Amino acid sequence: CATSRRTGSGNTIYF.

This chain joins TRBV2 and TRBJ2-7; D is ambiguous. CDR1 and CDR2 (germline): SNHLY, FYNNEI. This CDR3 contains 12 residues. Deletions cut 10 bases from V and 2 bases from J, with 12 bases between. The CDR3 protein is CATGPSAYEQYV. In nucleotides, the CDR3 is TGTGCCACCGGGCCCTCCGCCTACGAGCAGTACGTC.

This clonotype was observed a handful of times. The chain recombines TRBV6-6 with TRBJ2-7; the D gene is possibly TRBD1 (6 bases). The CDR3 spans 15 residues. Trimming removed 0 bases at V and 5 bases at J, with 14 bases between. From germline, CDR1 is MNHNY and CDR2 SVGAGI (reference sequence). The CDR3 region is CASSYSDRSPHEQYV. The CDR3 bases are TGTGCCAGCAGTTACTCTGACAGGTCCCCCCACGAGCAGTACGTC.

The chain employs TRBV15 and TRBJ1-5; D not resolved. The ends were cut back, 3 bases at V and 2 bases at J, with 14 bases in the middle. CDR1 LNHNV and CDR2 YYDKDF come from the germline V gene (reference sequence). The CDR3 length is 16 residues. Here the CDR3 DNA reads TGTGCCACCAGCAGTCACAGACTTCGAGGCAATCAGCCCCAGCATTTT. Protein sequence: CATSSHRLRGNQPQHF.

As DNA, the CDR3 is TGTGCCAGTAGTTTCAGCGGGGGGGCCTACATCGGGGAGCTGTTTTTT. Its translation: CASSFSGGAYIGELFF. J is TRBJ2-2 and V is TRBV19; TRBD2 agrees at 10 bases. CDR3 length: 16 amino acids. Germline V gene data show CDR1 as LNHDA and CDR2 as SQIVND (reference sequence). With V trimmed by 5 bases and J by 7 bases, 10 bases remained unmatched.

In its sample, this clonotype was seen a few times. The chain combines TRBV4-1 with TRBJ1-6; no definite D call. The germline CDR1 and CDR2 sequences are MGHRA and YSYEKL. This CDR3 is 16 amino acids long. With 1 base removed from V and 3 bases from J, the gap between germline ends came to 10 bases. CDR3: CASSQGAQNYNSPLHF. CDR3 DNA sequence: TGCGCCAGCAGCCAAGGTGCACAGAACTATAATTCACCCCTCCACTTT.

This clonotype showed up many times. The junction departs from the called germline gene at one end, perhaps through a read error. The V and J genes are TRBV30 and TRBJ2-5; D is unresolved. The CDR3 extends over 13 amino acids. Germline CDR1 is GTSNPN and CDR2 is SVGIG (reference sequence). The CDR3 region is CAWSVRLGSGGHF. The CDR3 bases are TGTGCCTGGAGTGTACGCTTAGGGTCAGGCGGTCACTTC.

The chain combines TRBV6-2 or TRBV6-3 with TRBJ1-1, with D unresolved. V lost 5 bases and J lost 6, with 10 bases in between. The CDR3 is 12 amino acids. Germline V gives CDR1 MNHEY, CDR2 SVGEGT. CDR3 amino acids: CASSLVRAEAFF. The CDR3 nucleotides read TGTGCCAGCAGTCTGGTCCGGGCTGAAGCTTTCTTT.

This clonotype was counted a few times. This chain joins TRBV5-8 and TRBJ2-2; the match to TRBD2 covers 9 bases. This CDR3 is built from 17 residues. Unmatched junction bases numbered 9, after V lost 2 bases and J lost 4 bases. Germline V gene sequence: CDR1 SGHTS, CDR2 YDEGEE. As DNA, the CDR3 is TGTGCCAGCAGCTTTCTCTCTAGCGGGGACCCCACCGGGGAGCTGTTTTTT. Protein sequence: CASSFLSSGDPTGELFF.

The chain employs TRBV4-3 and TRBJ1-2, with a tentative D call TRBD1 (6 bases). The V end lost 0 bases, the J end lost 1 base, and 21 bases lay between the germline ends. The CDR3 loop spans 19 amino acids. Germline values: CDR1 LGHNA, CDR2 YSLEER. The CDR3 bases are TGCGCCAGCAGCCAAGAACCGGGGGCCTGGAACAGTAATAACTATGGCTACACCTTC. It is translated as CASSQEPGAWNSNNYGYTF.

This chain connects TRBV10-3 to TRBJ2-3; TRBD2 might be the D (6 bases). CDR3 length: 13 residues. CDR1 is ENHRY, CDR2 SYGVKD, per germline. Trimming took 10 bases from V and 4 from J, leaving 15 bases between them. CDR3 residues: CATGGGGADTQYF. CDR3 DNA: TGTGCCACTGGTGGCGGCGGGGCAGATACGCAGTATTTT.

V gene TRBV7-9 combines with J gene TRBJ1-5; TRBD1 is a possible D gene (6 bases). V lost 4 bases to trimming and J lost 0 bases, with 13 bases between them. This CDR3 comprises 16 residues. The V gene's germline CDR1 is SEHNR and CDR2 FQNEAQ (reference sequence). The CDR3 DNA is TGTGCCAGCAGCTCAGGGACAAAGGGTAGCAATCAGCCCCAGCATTTT. Protein: CASSSGTKGSNQPQHF.

V and J are TRBV7-8 and TRBJ2-2; D is undetermined. Trimming cost V 9 bases and J 7 bases, with 9 bases left between them. CDR1 is SGHVS, CDR2 FQNEAQ, per germline. The CDR3 is 11 residues long. The CDR3 DNA follows: TGTGCCAGTCGGCGTATCGGGGAGCTGTTTTTT. It yields the protein CASRRIGELFF.

This clonotype occurred a few times. The chain links TRBV7-2 to TRBJ2-2; D not certain. Germline V gives CDR1 SGHTA, CDR2 FQGNSA. With 2 bases removed from V and 4 bases from J, the gap between germline ends came to 11 bases. CDR3 length: 15 residues. The CDR3 coding sequence is TGTGCCAGCAGCTTAATGGTTGGTGGCACCGGGGAGCTGTTTTTT. Encoded protein: CASSLMVGGTGELFF.

The CDR3 coding sequence is TGCGCCAGCAGCTTGGCTTCACAGGTGGGGAGAAACACTGAAGCTTTCTTT. Translation: CASSLASQVGRNTEAFF. The gene calls are TRBV5-1 and TRBJ1-1, with TRBD1 as a possible D gene (5 bases). The CDR3 extends over 17 amino acids. The V gene lost 0 bases and the J gene lost 2 bases, with 17 bases spanning the gap. Germline assignment: CDR1 SGHRS and CDR2 YFSETQ.

This clonotype was observed a few times. The chain couples TRBV3-1 to TRBJ1-5; D is unresolved. CDR3 length: 13 residues. Germline CDR1 reads LGHDT; CDR2 reads YNNKEL (reference sequence). V lost 0 bases to trimming and J lost 6 bases, with 6 bases between them. The DNA of the CDR3 is TGTGCCAGCAGCCAAGATCAGAGTCAGCCCCAGCATTTT. Amino acid sequence: CASSQDQSQPQHF.

This clonotype was observed many times. The chain joins TRBV4-2 to TRBJ2-1; 11 positions agree with TRBD1. Germline V gives CDR1 LGHNA, CDR2 YNFKEQ. The CDR3 runs 16 residues. Trimming at V came to 0 bases and at J to 4 bases, leaving 2 bases not matched to a gene. The CDR3 spells CASSQDRDRGYNEQFF. In nucleotides, the CDR3 is TGTGCCAGCAGCCAAGATAGGGACAGGGGGTACAATGAGCAGTTCTTC.

This clonotype was recorded a few times. The chain joins TRBV4-3 to TRBJ1-4, with a weak D call TRBD1 (5 bases). V was clipped by 5 bases and J by 5 bases, with 9 bases between them. CDR1 LGHNA and CDR2 YSLEER come from the germline V gene. The CDR3 runs to 13 residues. CDR3 DNA sequence: TGCGCCAGCAGCAACCGACAGAATGAAAAACTGTTTTTT. This sequence encodes CASSNRQNEKLFF.